This T cell receptor (beta chain) appears in the sequencing data of a study of blood T cells in healthy people across ages. Overall study findings and caveats: The lack of PBMC sorting stopped any conclusive naive versus antigen-experienced comparison.

The authors ran a second PCR of about 6 to 12 cycles using a sample-barcoded 5' primer and a J-beta primer mix. TCRdb re-derived calls from the 5' RACE reads in MiXCR, one entry per CDR3 protein. The table shows around 750,000 distinct CDR3 sequences, with around half occurring only once. Points on this clonotype: Its antigen is still unknown.

Germline values: CDR1 DFQATT, CDR2 SNEGSKA (reference sequence). This CDR3 spans 13 amino acids. V shed 1 base, J shed 6 bases, and the junction held 4 bases outside the gene matches. This sequence originates from an elderly man in good health. The chain has TRBV20-1 and TRBJ2-7; 9 nucleotides agree with TRBD2. The specimen sequenced was blood. Here the CDR3 DNA reads TGCAGTGCTAGAGGGTCGGGACTAGCCGAGCAGTACTTC. Translating it yields CSARGSGLAEQYF.